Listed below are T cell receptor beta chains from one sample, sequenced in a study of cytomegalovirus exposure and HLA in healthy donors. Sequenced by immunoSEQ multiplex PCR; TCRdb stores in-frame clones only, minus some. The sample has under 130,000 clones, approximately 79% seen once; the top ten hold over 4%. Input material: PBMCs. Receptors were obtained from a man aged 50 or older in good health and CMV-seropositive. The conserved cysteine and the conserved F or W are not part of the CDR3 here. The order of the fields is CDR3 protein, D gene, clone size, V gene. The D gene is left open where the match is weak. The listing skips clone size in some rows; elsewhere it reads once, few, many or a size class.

CDR3aa: ASSQLGRGYNEQF
d_gene: -
abundance: -
v_gene: TRBV5-6

CDR3aa: SAGSPREQF
d_gene: -
abundance: once
v_gene: TRBV20-1

CDR3aa: ASSSNGGLGGRETQY
d_gene: -
abundance: once
v_gene: TRBV11-2

CDR3aa: ASNRQGRNTGELF
d_gene: TRBD1
abundance: -
v_gene: TRBV14

CDR3aa: ASSQDGEGQPGNTIY
d_gene: TRBD1
abundance: -
v_gene: TRBV4-2

CDR3aa: ATSRRSGSGTDTQY
d_gene: TRBD2
abundance: few
v_gene: TRBV15

CDR3aa: ASSLNPGLGAF
d_gene: -
abundance: -
v_gene: TRBV7-9

CDR3aa: ASSEGGRVYGYT
d_gene: -
abundance: -
v_gene: TRBV6-1

CDR3aa: ASSPSGSGQETQY
d_gene: -
abundance: -
v_gene: TRBV18

CDR3aa: SVAEGNQPQH
d_gene: -
abundance: once
v_gene: TRBV29-1

CDR3aa: ASSWEGETQY
d_gene: TRBD2
abundance: -
v_gene: TRBV7-2

CDR3aa: ASTQGPGQGNEKLF
d_gene: TRBD1
abundance: -
v_gene: TRBV9

CDR3aa: ASSYAEGSTDTQY
d_gene: -
abundance: few
v_gene: TRBV6-5

CDR3aa: AIERRDRGGEQY
d_gene: TRBD1
abundance: -
v_gene: TRBV19

CDR3aa: ASREERGPQPQH
d_gene: TRBD1
abundance: -
v_gene: TRBV2

CDR3aa: ASSFGLRANTGELF
d_gene: -
abundance: -
v_gene: TRBV5-1

CDR3aa: ASSESVGQNSNEQF
d_gene: -
abundance: -
v_gene: TRBV10-1

CDR3aa: ASRRADTQY
d_gene: -
abundance: -
v_gene: TRBV28

CDR3aa: ASSATSGRGEDTQY
d_gene: TRBD2
abundance: -
v_gene: TRBV9

CDR3aa: ASSLDGPERETQY
d_gene: -
abundance: few
v_gene: TRBV5-4

CDR3aa: ASSPGIGGLDTQY
d_gene: -
abundance: few
v_gene: TRBV9

CDR3aa: ASSPYRGLSYNEQF
d_gene: TRBD1
abundance: -
v_gene: TRBV5-6

CDR3aa: ASSRTGGTEAF
d_gene: TRBD1
abundance: -
v_gene: TRBV18

CDR3aa: ASSDRQGNSPLH
d_gene: TRBD1
abundance: -
v_gene: TRBV14

CDR3aa: ASSLLAGVKF
d_gene: TRBD2
abundance: -
v_gene: TRBV14

CDR3aa: AWNRLAGEPQY
d_gene: TRBD2
abundance: -
v_gene: TRBV30

CDR3aa: ASSDGQGANEQF
d_gene: TRBD1
abundance: -
v_gene: TRBV5-6

CDR3aa: ASSRRTGNYGYT
d_gene: TRBD1
abundance: -
v_gene: TRBV5-6

CDR3aa: ASSLWDRGETQY
d_gene: TRBD1
abundance: few
v_gene: TRBV7-9

CDR3aa: ASSTGQGTGEQY
d_gene: TRBD1
abundance: few
v_gene: TRBV19

CDR3aa: ASSSGTGVEQY
d_gene: TRBD1
abundance: once
v_gene: TRBV5-5

CDR3aa: ASSPSGTGNTIY
d_gene: -
abundance: -
v_gene: TRBV28

CDR3aa: ASSPLGGLGNTGELF
d_gene: TRBD2
abundance: -
v_gene: TRBV28

CDR3aa: ASSAPGLAGFNEQF
d_gene: TRBD2
abundance: -
v_gene: TRBV7-9

CDR3aa: ASSLVDSGRGYNEQF
d_gene: TRBD2
abundance: -
v_gene: TRBV11-2

CDR3aa: ASRRGGTYEQY
d_gene: TRBD2
abundance: once
v_gene: TRBV19

CDR3aa: ASSYGLAFATGELF
d_gene: TRBD2
abundance: -
v_gene: TRBV5-1

CDR3aa: ASSPIGDSGSTQY
d_gene: TRBD2
abundance: -
v_gene: TRBV5-1

CDR3aa: ASSLDPGLAGSSYNEQF
d_gene: TRBD2
abundance: -
v_gene: TRBV7-9

CDR3aa: ASIAERGTEAF
d_gene: -
abundance: once
v_gene: TRBV19

CDR3aa: ATSRPTGYNEQF
d_gene: -
abundance: -
v_gene: TRBV15

CDR3aa: ASSDWTDTYEQY
d_gene: -
abundance: -
v_gene: TRBV2

CDR3aa: ASSPSRQGWETQY
d_gene: -
abundance: -
v_gene: TRBV7-3

CDR3aa: SVGQKEETQY
d_gene: -
abundance: -
v_gene: TRBV29-1

CDR3aa: AWRVSGTDTQY
d_gene: TRBD2
abundance: -
v_gene: TRBV30

CDR3aa: ASSQDPRQGLAKNIQY
d_gene: TRBD1
abundance: -
v_gene: TRBV4-2

CDR3aa: ASSIVFGLAGSYNEQF
d_gene: TRBD2
abundance: -
v_gene: TRBV19

CDR3aa: ASSLSRYEQY
d_gene: -
abundance: once
v_gene: TRBV11-2

CDR3aa: ASSGTSLGQDYGYT
d_gene: TRBD1
abundance: once
v_gene: TRBV2

CDR3aa: ASSPTPLGDTQY
d_gene: -
abundance: once
v_gene: TRBV9

CDR3aa: ASSGASAGGPDEQF
d_gene: TRBD2
abundance: -
v_gene: TRBV5-1

CDR3aa: ASSLAGAGDSNNEQF
d_gene: -
abundance: -
v_gene: TRBV28

CDR3aa: ASSYGGWLGGGFPSSYEQY
d_gene: -
abundance: few
v_gene: TRBV28

CDR3aa: ASSYLGQTSGANVLT
d_gene: TRBD1
abundance: -
v_gene: TRBV2

CDR3aa: ASSLPGGYYEQY
d_gene: TRBD2
abundance: once
v_gene: TRBV14

CDR3aa: ASSEGQAHSYEQY
d_gene: -
abundance: once
v_gene: TRBV6-1

CDR3aa: ASSFYPSSSYEQY
d_gene: -
abundance: -
v_gene: TRBV7-6

CDR3aa: ASSEGTGFYEQY
d_gene: -
abundance: -
v_gene: TRBV7-9

CDR3aa: ASGPGTGGRDEQF
d_gene: TRBD1
abundance: -
v_gene: TRBV5-5

CDR3aa: ASSLEGNIQY
d_gene: -
abundance: -
v_gene: TRBV28